Shown below are 27 T cell receptor beta chains from a single sample sequenced in a study of CD8 T cells in Susac syndrome. cDNA came from about 0.46 to 1 ug RNA primed by random hexamers. One entry per CDR3 protein results from TCRdb running MiXCR on the immunoSEQ multiplex PCR reads. The repertoire holds approximately 230,000 distinct CDR3 sequences, with around 93% as singletons. Sequences were obtained from CD4+ T cells from PBMCs. These TCRs come from a human donor with multiple sclerosis.

The chain has TRBV20-1 and TRBJ1-1, with a tentative D call TRBD1 (5 bases). V lost 3 bases and J 4 bases, leaving 9 bases between the germline ends. This CDR3 is 12 amino acids long. Germline V gene lookup returns CDR1 DFQATT and CDR2 SNEGSKA (reference sequence). The CDR3 nucleotides read TGCAGTGCTAGCGGGGGGGTCACTGAAGCTTTCTTT. Its protein product is CSASGGVTEAFF.

The chain couples TRBV7-9 to TRBJ1-2, with no clear D. Germline loops: CDR1 SEHNR, CDR2 FQNEAQ (reference sequence). The V end lost 5 bases, the J end lost 8 bases, and 15 bases lay between the germline ends. This CDR3 comprises 13 residues. The CDR3 loop reads CASSPGTSDGYTF. For the CDR3, the DNA is TGTGCCAGCAGCCCAGGTACCTCGGACGGCTACACCTTC.

This chain joins TRBV7-3 and TRBJ2-1; TRBD2 matches 10 bases. This CDR3 comprises 17 residues. Germline CDR1 and CDR2: SGHTA and FQGTGA. The V and J ends lost 4 bases and 2 bases, in that order; junction bases with no gene match: 8. CDR3 protein: CASSSGDLAGAYNEQFF. Written as DNA, the CDR3 is TGTGCCAGCAGCTCCGGAGATCTAGCGGGAGCCTACAATGAGCAGTTCTTC.

The CDR3 sequence is CSASRGLAGLSSYNEQFF. In DNA, the CDR3 is TGCAGTGCTAGTCGGGGACTAGCGGGCCTCAGCTCCTACAATGAGCAGTTCTTC. The chain employs TRBV20-1 and TRBJ2-1, with 12 bases matching TRBD2. The CDR3 is made up of 18 amino acids. Germline assignment: CDR1 DFQATT and CDR2 SNEGSKA (reference sequence). Trimming at V came to 3 bases and at J to 0 bases, leaving 9 bases not matched to a gene.

The J gene is TRBJ2-1, the V gene TRBV7-2, with D perhaps TRBD2 (5 bases). Trimming took off 4 bases at V and 2 bases at J, with 12 bases between the two ends. CDR1 and CDR2 from the germline V gene are SGHTA and FQGNSA. The CDR3 loop spans 15 amino acids. CDR3 bases: TGTGCCAGCAGCTCACCCCCCGGGACCTACAATGAGCAGTTCTTC. Amino acid sequence: CASSSPPGTYNEQFF.

The sample holds one count of this clonotype. The chain employs TRBV9 and TRBJ1-3, with D perhaps TRBD1 (5 bases). Per germline, CDR1 SGDLS and CDR2 YYNGEE. V lost 0 bases to trimming and J lost 4 bases, with 14 bases between them. CDR3 length: 16 residues. The CDR3 spells CASSVESRVLGNTIYF. CDR3 nucleotides: TGTGCCAGCAGCGTAGAGAGCAGGGTCTTAGGAAACACCATATATTTT.

V is TRBV9 and J is TRBJ2-3; 7 nucleotides match TRBD2. The CDR3 contains 15 residues. Germline V lookup: CDR1 SGDLS, CDR2 YYNGEE. V trimming: 0 bases; J trimming: 2 bases; junction bases outside the gene matches: 3. The DNA for the CDR3 is TGTGCCAGCAGCGTAGCGGGACTAAACACAGATACGCAGTATTTT. Translated, it gives CASSVAGLNTDTQYF. The complete variable domain, with remaining parts taken from reference TRBV9 and TRBJ2-3, reads DSGVTQTPKHLITATGQRVTLRCSPRSGDLSVYWYQQSLDQGLQFLIQYYNGEERAKGNILERFSAQQFPDLHSELNLSSLELGDSALYFCASSVAGLNTDTQYFGPGTRLTVL.

The chain couples TRBV7-7 to TRBJ2-5, with 8 bases fitting TRBD1. This CDR3 is built from 13 residues. After removal of 3 bases from V and 4 bases from J, the junction contained 1 base not matched to a gene. Germline CDR1 SSHAT, CDR2 FNYEAQ (reference sequence). The CDR3 coding sequence is TGTGCCAGCAGCTTGGGACAGGTAGAGACCCAGTACTTC. This translates into CASSLGQVETQYF.

The CDR3 loop is CARKRQGIYTGELFF. The CDR3 region has the DNA TGTGCCAGGAAGCGACAGGGCATTTACACCGGGGAGCTGTTTTTT. V and J are TRBV27 and TRBJ2-2, with 7 nucleotides matching TRBD1. J was trimmed by 3 bases and V by 9 bases; bases with no gene match: 10. CDR1 and CDR2 from the germline V gene are MNHEY and SMNVEV (reference sequence). The CDR3 spans 15 residues.

The table lists this clonotype with a count of one. The V call is TRBV28, the J call TRBJ2-5; the D gene is possibly TRBD1 (6 bases). This CDR3 spans 15 amino acids. V was trimmed by 5 bases and J by 5 bases, leaving 18 bases between them. Germline CDR1 MDHEN, CDR2 SYDVKM. The CDR3 DNA reads as TGTGCCAGCAGTCCCCATGCGACAGGCCAGGAGACCCAGTACTTC. It specifies CASSPHATGQETQYF.

This clonotype was detected a few times. The chain combines TRBV3-1 with TRBJ1-2; 8 bases map to TRBD1. The J segment lost 3 bases and the V segment lost 4 bases, leaving 1 base of the junction unmatched. There are 13 residues in the CDR3. Germline CDR1 is LGHDT and CDR2 is YNNKEL (reference sequence). CDR3 nucleotide sequence: TGTGCCAGCAGCCGGGGACAGGACTATGGCTACACCTTC. Its protein is CASSRGQDYGYTF.

The V call is TRBV7-2, the J call TRBJ2-7; TRBD2 matches at 10 bases. V shed 7 bases, J shed 3 bases, and the junction held 9 bases outside the gene matches. The germline CDR1 and CDR2 sequences are SGHTA and FQGNSA. The CDR3 runs to 15 residues. The CDR3 DNA sequence: TGTGCCAGCACCCCAGTGGCTAGCGGGGGCTACGAGCAGTACTTC. Its translation is CASTPVASGGYEQYF.

V usage is TRBV9 and J usage is TRBJ2-6; D unclear. V was cut by 0 bases and J by 4 bases, with 8 bases left in between. In germline, CDR1 is SGDLS, CDR2 YYNGEE. CDR3 length: 15 amino acids. CDR3: CASSVEGSGANVLTF. CDR3 nucleotides: TGTGCCAGCAGCGTAGAGGGATCGGGGGCCAACGTCCTGACTTTC.

The chain joins TRBV5-6 to TRBJ2-5, with 9 bases that match TRBD2. With 5 bases clipped from V and 4 bases from J, the junction kept 9 bases outside the gene matches. This CDR3 region has 15 residues. Germline V gene lookup returns CDR1 SGHDT and CDR2 YYEEEE. The DNA for the CDR3 is TGTGCCAGCAGTCTTAGCGGGAGAATATTAGAGACCCAGTACTTC. As protein: CASSLSGRILETQYF.

V and J are TRBV20-1 and TRBJ2-2, with unresolved D. Germline V gene data show CDR1 as DFQATT and CDR2 as SNEGSKA (reference sequence). The CDR3 has 12 amino acids. V dropped 2 bases and J dropped 4 bases, with 5 bases sitting between them. The CDR3 DNA reads as TGCAGTGCTAGACTATTCACCGGGGAGCTGTTTTTT. Protein product: CSARLFTGELFF.

The CDR3 DNA reads as TGTGCCAGCAGCTTGCTAGTCGAATCCGGGGAGCTGTTTTTT. Its translation is CASSLLVESGELFF. V is TRBV5-6 and J is TRBJ2-2; D remains ambiguous. Trimming left V 1 base short and J 6 bases short, with 10 bases between. The CDR3 extends over 14 amino acids. Germline V gene data show CDR1 as SGHDT and CDR2 as YYEEEE.

This chain connects TRBV9 to TRBJ1-6, with D unresolved. Trimming pared 0 bases from V and 7 bases from J, leaving 5 bases between. Per the germline V gene, CDR1 is SGDLS and CDR2 is YYNGEE. The CDR3 is 13 residues long. This chain's CDR3 is CASSVAENSPLHF. As DNA, the CDR3 is TGTGCCAGCAGCGTAGCTGAGAATTCACCCCTCCACTTT.

This chain joins TRBV27 and TRBJ1-4; a weak D match, TRBD1 (5 bases). Germline CDR1 MNHEY, CDR2 SMNVEV (reference sequence). The CDR3 covers 14 residues. V lost 5 bases and J 8 bases, leaving 15 bases between the germline ends. The CDR3 sequence: CASSAAGVGEKLFF. DNA for the CDR3: TGTGCCAGCAGTGCAGCGGGGGTAGGAGAAAAACTGTTTTTT.

V gene TRBV9 combines with J gene TRBJ1-4; a possible D gene is TRBD1 (6 bases). Germline assignment: CDR1 SGDLS and CDR2 YYNGEE. Trimming cost V 4 bases and J 2 bases, with 15 bases left between them. The CDR3 runs to 16 residues. As DNA, the CDR3 is TGTGCCAGCAGCCCAGTCACGGGGGCGACTAATGAAAAACTGTTTTTT. Its protein product is CASSPVTGATNEKLFF.

The chain couples TRBV6-1 to TRBJ2-7; 12 nucleotides match TRBD2. Losses at the gene ends were 10 bases for V and 4 bases for J; bases not matched to a gene: 11. The CDR3 loop spans 15 amino acids. CDR1 is MNHNS and CDR2 is SASEGT in the germline V gene. CDR3 nucleotide sequence: TGTGCCATCAGCGAACTAGCGGGGGGTACTTACGAGCAGTACGTC. Protein product: CAISELAGGTYEQYV.

The genes are TRBV19 and TRBJ1-5, with D maybe TRBD1 (5 bases). The CDR3 consists of 15 residues. Germline-derived CDR1 and CDR2 are LNHDA and SQIVND (reference sequence). V was shortened by 8 bases and J by 1 base, with 15 bases between the two germline ends. CDR3 protein: CASQSQGRSNQPQHF. The CDR3 DNA sequence: TGTGCCAGTCAGAGTCAGGGTAGGAGCAATCAGCCCCAGCATTTT.

The chain links TRBV29-1 to TRBJ1-1; TRBD1 aligns across 7 bases. CDR1 is SQVTM, CDR2 ANQGSEA, per germline. After removal of 5 bases from V and 0 bases from J, the junction contained 9 bases not matched to a gene. The CDR3 is made up of 15 amino acids. As DNA, the CDR3 is TGCAGCGTTCAACAACGAGGGGGCATGAACACTGAAGCTTTCTTT. This codes for CSVQQRGGMNTEAFF.

This chain uses TRBV19 with TRBJ2-1, with 8 bases matching TRBD2. The length of the CDR3 is 15 residues. In germline, CDR1 is LNHDA, CDR2 SQIVND (reference sequence). J was trimmed by 2 bases and V by 3 bases; bases with no gene match: 3. CDR3 in amino acids: CASSISGDPYNEQFF. In DNA form, the CDR3 reads TGTGCCAGTAGTATTAGCGGGGATCCCTACAATGAGCAGTTCTTC.

The chain uses TRBV3-1 and TRBJ2-1; D is possibly TRBD2 (6 bases). CDR1 and CDR2 (germline): LGHDT, YNNKEL (reference sequence). The V and J ends lost 3 bases and 10 bases respectively, with 10 bases between them. The CDR3 has 12 residues. CDR3 DNA: TGTGCCAGCAGCCATCGGAGCGGGGAGCAGTTCTTC. Its translation is CASSHRSGEQFF.

This clonotype has more than one count but fewer than ten. The chain uses TRBV5-1 and TRBJ2-5, with a weak D call TRBD1 (6 bases). This CDR3 region has 14 residues. Trimming cost V 4 bases and J 7 bases, with 17 bases left between them. Germline V gene sequence: CDR1 SGHRS, CDR2 YFSETQ. The CDR3 protein is CASSAQGLDGTQYF. Written as DNA, the CDR3 is TGCGCCAGCAGCGCTCAGGGGTTAGATGGGACCCAGTACTTC.

This sequence joins TRBV27 and TRBJ1-1; D unresolved. Germline CDR1 and CDR2: MNHEY and SMNVEV (reference sequence). The germline V and J ends were trimmed by 4 bases and 1 base, with 10 bases remaining between them. CDR3 size: 14 residues. The chain's CDR3 is CASSSPSPNTEAFF. In nucleotides, the CDR3 is TGTGCCAGCAGTTCCCCGTCGCCGAACACTGAAGCTTTCTTT.

The chain uses TRBV5-1 and TRBJ2-1; 9 positions agree with TRBD2. The V and J ends lost 4 bases and 0 bases, in that order; junction bases with no gene match: 2. CDR3 size: 15 residues. Germline CDR1 SGHRS, CDR2 YFSETQ. The chain's CDR3 is CASSRSGSSYNEQFF. DNA for the CDR3: TGCGCCAGCAGCCGTAGCGGGAGCTCCTACAATGAGCAGTTCTTC.